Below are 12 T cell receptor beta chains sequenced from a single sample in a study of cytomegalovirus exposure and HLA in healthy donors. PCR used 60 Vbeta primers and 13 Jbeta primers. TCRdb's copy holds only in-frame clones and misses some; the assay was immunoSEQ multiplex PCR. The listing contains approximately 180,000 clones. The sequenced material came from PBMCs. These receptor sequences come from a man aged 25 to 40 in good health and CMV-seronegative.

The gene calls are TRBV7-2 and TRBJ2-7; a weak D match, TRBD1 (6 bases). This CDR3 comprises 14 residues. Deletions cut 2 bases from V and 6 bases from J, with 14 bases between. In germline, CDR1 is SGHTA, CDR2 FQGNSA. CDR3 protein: CASSLPQGTSEQYF. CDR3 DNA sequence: TGTGCCAGCAGCTTACCCCAGGGGACCAGCGAGCAGTACTTC.

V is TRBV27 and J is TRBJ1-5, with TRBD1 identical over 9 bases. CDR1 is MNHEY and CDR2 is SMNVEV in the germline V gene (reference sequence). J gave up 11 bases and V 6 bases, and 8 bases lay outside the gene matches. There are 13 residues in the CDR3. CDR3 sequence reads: CASRVQGASTQHF. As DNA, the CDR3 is TGTGCCAGCAGGGTACAGGGGGCCTCTACCCAGCATTTT.

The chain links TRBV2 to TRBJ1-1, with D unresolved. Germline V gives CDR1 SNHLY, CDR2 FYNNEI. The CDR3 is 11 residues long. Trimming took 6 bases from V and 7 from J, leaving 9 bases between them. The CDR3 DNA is TGTGCCAGCAGGCCCGGGAGTGAAGCTTTCTTT. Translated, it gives CASRPGSEAFF.

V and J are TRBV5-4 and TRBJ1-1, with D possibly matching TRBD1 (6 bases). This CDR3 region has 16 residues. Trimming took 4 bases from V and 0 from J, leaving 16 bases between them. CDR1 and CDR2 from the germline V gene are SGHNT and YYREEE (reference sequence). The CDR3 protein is CASSGGSGTVNTEAFF. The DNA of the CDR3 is TGTGCCAGCAGCGGGGGCTCCGGGACGGTGAACACTGAAGCTTTCTTT.

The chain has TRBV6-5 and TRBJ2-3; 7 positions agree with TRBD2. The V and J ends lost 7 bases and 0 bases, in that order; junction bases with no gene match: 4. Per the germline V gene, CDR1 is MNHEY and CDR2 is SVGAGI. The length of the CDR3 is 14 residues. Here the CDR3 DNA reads TGTGCCAGCACCTGGGGGGGGAGCACAGATACGCAGTATTTT. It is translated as CASTWGGSTDTQYF.

CDR3 in amino acids: CASSEQGATEAFF. The CDR3 DNA reads as TGTGCCAGCAGCGAACAGGGGGCCACTGAAGCTTTCTTT. This chain connects TRBV6-1 to TRBJ1-1; 9 bases are shared with TRBD1. With V trimmed by 6 bases and J by 4 bases, 3 bases remained unmatched. CDR1 MNHNS and CDR2 SASEGT come from the germline V gene. The CDR3 is 13 residues long.

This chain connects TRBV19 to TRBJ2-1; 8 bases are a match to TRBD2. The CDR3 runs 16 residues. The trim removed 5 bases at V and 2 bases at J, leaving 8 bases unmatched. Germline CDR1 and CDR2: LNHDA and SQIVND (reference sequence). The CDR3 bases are TGTGCCAGTAGTGTCCCCCCGGGACTAGCCTACAATGAGCAGTTCTTC. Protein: CASSVPPGLAYNEQFF.

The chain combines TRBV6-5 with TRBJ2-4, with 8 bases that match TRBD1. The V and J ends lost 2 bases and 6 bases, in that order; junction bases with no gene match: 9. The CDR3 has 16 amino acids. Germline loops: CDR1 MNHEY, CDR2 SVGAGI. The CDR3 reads CASSYPRTGTGNIQYF. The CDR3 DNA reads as TGTGCCAGCAGTTACCCGCGGACAGGGACCGGAAACATTCAGTACTTC.

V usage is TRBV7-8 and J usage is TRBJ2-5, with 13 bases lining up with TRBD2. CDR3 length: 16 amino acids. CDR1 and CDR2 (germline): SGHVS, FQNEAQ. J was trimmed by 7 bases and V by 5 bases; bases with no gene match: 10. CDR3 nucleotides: TGTGCCAGCAGCCGAACTAGCGGGGGGGCCATTGGGACCCAGTACTTC. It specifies CASSRTSGGAIGTQYF. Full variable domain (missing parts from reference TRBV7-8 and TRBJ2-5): GAGVSQSPRYKVAKRGQDVALRCDPISGHVSLFWYQQALGQGPEFLTYFQNEAQLDKSGLPSDRFFAERPEGSVSTLKIQRTQQEDSAVYLCASSRTSGGAIGTQYFGPGTRLLVL.

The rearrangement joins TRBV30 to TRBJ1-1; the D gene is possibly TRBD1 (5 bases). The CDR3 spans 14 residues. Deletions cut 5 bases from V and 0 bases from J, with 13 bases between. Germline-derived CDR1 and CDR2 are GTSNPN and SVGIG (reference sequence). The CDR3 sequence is CAWDSGGMNTEAFF. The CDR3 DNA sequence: TGTGCCTGGGACAGCGGGGGTATGAACACTGAAGCTTTCTTT. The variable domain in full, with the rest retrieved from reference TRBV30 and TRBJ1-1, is SQTIHQWPATLVQPVGSPLSLECTVEGTSNPNLYWYRQAAGRGLQLLFYSVGIGQISSEVPQNLSASRPQDRQFILSSKKLLLSDSGFYLCAWDSGGMNTEAFFGQGTRLTVV.

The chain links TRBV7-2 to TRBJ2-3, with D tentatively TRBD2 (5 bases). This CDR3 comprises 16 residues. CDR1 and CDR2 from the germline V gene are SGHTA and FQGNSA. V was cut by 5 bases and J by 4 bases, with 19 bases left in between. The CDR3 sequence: CASSPVGVRRADTQYF. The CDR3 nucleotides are TGTGCCAGCAGCCCTGTCGGGGTTAGGAGAGCAGATACGCAGTATTTT.

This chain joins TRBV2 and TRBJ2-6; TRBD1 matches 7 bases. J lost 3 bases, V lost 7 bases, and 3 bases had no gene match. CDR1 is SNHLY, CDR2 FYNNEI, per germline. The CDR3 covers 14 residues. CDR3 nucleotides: TGTGCCAGCAATCAGGGGGTTGGGGCCAACGTCCTGACTTTC. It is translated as CASNQGVGANVLTF. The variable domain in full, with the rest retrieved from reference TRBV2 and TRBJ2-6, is EPEVTQTPSHQVTQMGQEVILRCVPISNHLYFYWYRQILGQKVEFLVSFYNNEISEKSEIFDDQFSVERPDGSNFTLKIRSTKLEDSAMYFCASNQGVGANVLTFGAGSRLTVL.